This T cell receptor (beta chain) stems from a study of T cell changes during pregnancy in multiple sclerosis. The method was immunoSEQ multiplex PCR; TCRdb's version includes in-frame clones alone and lacks a portion of them. The sample includes 35,000 to 50,000 clones, 85% to 95% of them seen just once. This sequence was found in a female donor with multiple sclerosis, enrolled in a pregnancy study. Sequenced material: CD8+ T cells from peripheral blood mononuclear cells, taken in the third trimester of pregnancy.

CDR3 protein: CASSLGTRGDTQYF. The CDR3 DNA follows: TGTGCCAGCAGCTTAGGTACCAGGGGTGATACGCAGTATTTT. The chain couples TRBV7-6 to TRBJ2-3; TRBD1 is a possible D gene (6 bases). Trimming took 1 base from V and 6 from J, leaving 11 bases between them. The CDR3 length is 14 residues. Germline CDR1 SGHVS, CDR2 FNYEAQ.